This T cell receptor beta chain was obtained from a study of blood T cell repertoires in COVID-19. The germline CDR1 and CDR2 sequences are SGHRS and YFSETQ. There are 17 residues in the CDR3. J was trimmed by 5 bases and V by 0 bases; bases with no gene match: 6. In the original workflow: Amplification of reference gene primers provided the estimated nucleated cell counts. Clones were read by immunoSEQ multiplex PCR, and TCRdb kept only the in-frame ones, dropping some. The D gene and trimming were derived from the DNA, and the V and J assignments and clone size from that table. The profile shows some 260,000 clones, around 89% of them singletons.

The specimen was peripheral blood. The gene calls are TRBV5-1 and TRBJ2-1, with 12 bases identical to TRBD2. This clonotype was obtained from a woman in her 30s with COVID-19, enrolled during active disease. CDR3 nucleotide sequence: TGCGCCAGCAGCTTGGGTATACTAGCGGGGGGAGACAATGAGCAGTTCTTC. Its protein product is CASSLGILAGGDNEQFF.